The TCR beta chain under discussion was sequenced for a study of CD8+ T cells in alopecia areata. Concerning this clone itself: Its antigen is unidentified.

Punch biopsies of lesional scalp, plus peripheral blood, were taken from alopecia areata patients. After isolation, RNA underwent reverse transcription to generate cDNA as the sequencing template. Sequenced by immunoSEQ multiplex PCR; TCRdb stores in-frame clones only, minus some. The table includes 120,000 or so clones, about 51% detected once. General study findings and limits: Especially in alopecia totalis/universalis, lesional scalp showed greater clonality than normal scalp did. Among patients, TCR sharing was less clear than in mice, a difference possibly due in part to HLA diversity in the patient population. Scalp specimens additionally yield sequences from normal skin's resident alphabeta T cells.

The trim removed 0 bases at V and 3 bases at J, leaving 2 bases unmatched. The CDR3 extends over 14 amino acids. Germline loops: CDR1 MGHRA, CDR2 YSYEKL. What was sequenced was NKG2D-low CD8+ T cells sorted from blood. The TCR sequence derives from a human donor with alopecia areata. V usage is TRBV4-1 and J usage is TRBJ2-7; 7 bases agree with TRBD2. The chain's CDR3 is CASSQELASYEQYF. In DNA, the CDR3 is TGCGCCAGCAGCCAAGAACTAGCGAGCTACGAGCAGTACTTC.